This T cell receptor (beta chain) appears in the sequencing data of a study of blood T cell repertoires in COVID-19. As for the study in general: Donors in the United States, Italy and Spain gave samples during acute or convalescent COVID-19. Nucleic acid was either cDNA or gDNA, and it came from T cells, B-cell-depleted T cells, or PBMCs.

Sequencing used immunoSEQ multiplex PCR; TCRdb keeps in-frame clones, though not all of them. Found here are some 250,000 clones, around four fifths of them singletons; the top ten hold approximately 4%. The CDR3 length is 15 residues. Germline CDR1 is SGHRS and CDR2 is YFSETQ. V was cut by 0 bases and J by 0 bases, with 7 bases left in between. Sequenced: peripheral blood. The source is a man between 60 and 70 years old with acute or convalescent COVID-19. The J gene is TRBJ2-4, the V gene TRBV5-1; D unclear. The CDR3 nucleotides are TGCGCCAGCAGCTTGGGTTCGGGAGCCAAAAACATTCAGTACTTC. This encodes CASSLGSGAKNIQYF.